This TCR beta chain was documented in a study of shared clonotypes between healthy human individuals. Overall study context: Donor ages ranged 18 to 49 years: a couple of women, a few men.

The V end was cut by 6 bases, the J end by 0 bases, with 13 bases between. The germline CDR1 and CDR2 sequences are SQVTM and ANQGSEA. The CDR3 consists of 14 residues. Study observations and caveats: Tissue TCR repertoires likely differ from these blood-only repertoires. Estimated clonotype richness was generally higher in naive than memory subsets. Donors were few, which limited the genetic and exposure-history diversity represented.

Repertoires were generated with immunoSEQ multiplex PCR, while TCRdb's copy carries only in-frame clones and drops some. The sample has 1,100,000 or so clones, 78% seen once; the top ten hold under 0.6%. Points on this clone: The target antigen is unknown.

The receptor was isolated from a man between 18 and 35 years old in good health. Some clones in this sample may be carry-over from other donors' samples. What was sequenced was memory CD4+ T cells from PBMCs. Subset: CD45RA-negative fraction. The rearrangement joins TRBV29-1 to TRBJ2-3; tentatively, D is TRBD2 (6 bases). CDR3 in amino acids: CSVSTSGSTDTQYF. CDR3 bases: TGCAGCGTGAGTACCAGCGGGAGCACAGATACGCAGTATTTT.